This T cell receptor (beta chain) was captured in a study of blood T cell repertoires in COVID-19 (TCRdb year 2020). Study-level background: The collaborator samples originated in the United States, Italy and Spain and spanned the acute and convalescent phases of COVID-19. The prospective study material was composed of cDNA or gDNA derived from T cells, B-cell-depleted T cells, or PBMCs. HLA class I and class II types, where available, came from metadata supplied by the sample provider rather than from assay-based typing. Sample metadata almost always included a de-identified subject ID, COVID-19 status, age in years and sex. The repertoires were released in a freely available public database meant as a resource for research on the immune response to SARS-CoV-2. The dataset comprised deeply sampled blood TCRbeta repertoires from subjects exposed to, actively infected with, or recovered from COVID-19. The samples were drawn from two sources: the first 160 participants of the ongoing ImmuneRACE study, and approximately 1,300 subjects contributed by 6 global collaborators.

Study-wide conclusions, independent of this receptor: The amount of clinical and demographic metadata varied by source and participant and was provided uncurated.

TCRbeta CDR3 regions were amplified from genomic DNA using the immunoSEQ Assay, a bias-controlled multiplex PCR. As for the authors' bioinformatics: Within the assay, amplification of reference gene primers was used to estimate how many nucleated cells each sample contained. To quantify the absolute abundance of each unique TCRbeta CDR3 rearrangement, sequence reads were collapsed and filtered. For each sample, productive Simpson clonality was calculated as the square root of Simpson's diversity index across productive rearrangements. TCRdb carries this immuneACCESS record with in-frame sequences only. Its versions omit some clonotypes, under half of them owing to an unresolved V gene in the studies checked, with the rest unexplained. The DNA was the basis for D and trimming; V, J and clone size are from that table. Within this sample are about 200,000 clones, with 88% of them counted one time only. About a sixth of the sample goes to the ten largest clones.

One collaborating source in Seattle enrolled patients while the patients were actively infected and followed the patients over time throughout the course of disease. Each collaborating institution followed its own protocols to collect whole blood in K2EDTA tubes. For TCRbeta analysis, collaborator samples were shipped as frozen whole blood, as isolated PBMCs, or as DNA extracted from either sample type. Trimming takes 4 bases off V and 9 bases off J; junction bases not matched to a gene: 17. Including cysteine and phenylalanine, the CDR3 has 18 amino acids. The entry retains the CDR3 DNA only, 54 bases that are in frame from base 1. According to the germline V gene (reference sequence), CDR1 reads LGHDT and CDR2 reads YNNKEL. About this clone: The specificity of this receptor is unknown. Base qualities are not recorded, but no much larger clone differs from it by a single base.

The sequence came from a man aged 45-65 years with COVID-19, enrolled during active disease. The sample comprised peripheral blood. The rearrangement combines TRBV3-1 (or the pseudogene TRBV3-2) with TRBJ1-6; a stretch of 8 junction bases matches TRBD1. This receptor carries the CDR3 CASSRQVGRGLPTSPLHF. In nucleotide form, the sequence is TGTGCCAGCAGCCGTCAGGTCGGCAGGGGGCTCCCAACTTCACCCCTCCACTTT.